This passage covers 30 T cell receptor beta chains from one sample sequenced in a study of OX40 agonist ivuxolimab in advanced cancers. Assay used: immunoSEQ multiplex PCR; TCRdb lists only in-frame clones, some missing. Here the sample spans about 120,000 clones, more than 80% being singletons. Source: CD4+ or CD8+ T cells sorted from blood, taken in a trial of the OX40 agonist ivuxolimab. Every receptor here comes from an adult with an advanced solid tumor such as melanoma, head and neck, liver or kidney cancer.

The V call is TRBV5-6, the J call TRBJ2-7; D may be TRBD1 (5 bases). The CDR3 is made up of 15 amino acids. Trimming took off 0 bases at V and 0 bases at J, with 10 bases between the two ends. The germline CDR1 and CDR2 sequences are SGHDT and YYEEEE. The CDR3 DNA reads as TGTGCCAGCAGCTTGGAGGCAGGACACTCCTACGAGCAGTACTTC. Its protein is CASSLEAGHSYEQYF.

This clone was found once. This chain uses TRBV7-9 with TRBJ2-2; 8 bases map to TRBD2. The CDR3 length is 16 residues. The J segment lost 7 bases and the V segment lost 3 bases, leaving 10 bases of the junction unmatched. Germline CDR1 reads SEHNR; CDR2 reads FQNEAQ (reference sequence). The CDR3 sequence is CASSFRPAGDGGELFF. The DNA of the CDR3 is TGTGCCAGCAGCTTCAGGCCAGCGGGGGATGGCGGGGAGCTGTTTTTT.

The V call is TRBV9, the J call TRBJ2-2; D ambiguous. Trimming removed 2 bases at V and 9 bases at J, with 17 bases between. The CDR3 consists of 15 residues. The germline gives CDR1 SGDLS, CDR2 YYNGEE. The CDR3 loop is CASSVSHSADRELFF. The CDR3 DNA follows: TGTGCCAGCAGCGTCAGCCATTCAGCCGACCGGGAGCTGTTTTTT.

This chain joins TRBV6-5 and TRBJ2-7; D gene uncertain. V was shortened by 6 bases and J by 3 bases, with 15 bases between the two germline ends. CDR1 is MNHEY and CDR2 is SVGAGI in the germline V gene. The CDR3 loop spans 14 amino acids. This chain's CDR3 is CASRNPGSGYEQYF. The CDR3 nucleotides are TGTGCCAGCAGAAACCCCGGGTCCGGCTACGAGCAGTACTTC.

This sequence joins TRBV9 and TRBJ2-2, with D perhaps TRBD2 (5 bases). With 7 bases removed from V and 4 bases from J, the gap between germline ends came to 11 bases. From germline, CDR1 is SGDLS and CDR2 YYNGEE. The CDR3 covers 13 residues. This CDR3 is CASGRAVTGELFF. The CDR3 DNA reads as TGTGCCAGCGGGCGGGCGGTCACCGGGGAGCTGTTTTTT. Using reference TRBV9 and TRBJ2-2 for the parts outside the CDR3, the full variable domain is DSGVTQTPKHLITATGQRVTLRCSPRSGDLSVYWYQQSLDQGLQFLIQYYNGEERAKGNILERFSAQQFPDLHSELNLSSLELGDSALYFCASGRAVTGELFFGEGSRLTVL.

This clone was found once. Other nucleotide sequences in the sample specify the same CDR3. The chain combines TRBV7-2 with TRBJ2-5; possibly TRBD2 for D (5 bases). Germline CDR1 and CDR2: SGHTA and FQGNSA. The V gene lost 1 base and the J gene lost 1 base, with 10 bases spanning the gap. CDR3 size: 15 residues. Here the CDR3 DNA reads TGTGCCAGCAGCTTAGGAGGACTGAGCCAAGAGACCCAGTACTTC. Translation: CASSLGGLSQETQYF.

This chain uses TRBV18 with TRBJ2-7; possibly TRBD1 for D (5 bases). Trimming cost V 6 bases and J 3 bases, with 18 bases left between them. The CDR3 is made up of 15 amino acids. Germline V gene lookup returns CDR1 KGHSH and CDR2 LQKENI. CDR3 sequence: CASSAPSTAGYEQYF. CDR3 DNA: TGTGCCAGCTCGGCCCCCTCGACAGCCGGCTACGAGCAGTACTTC.

The rearrangement uses TRBV5-1 and TRBJ2-5; D might be TRBD1 (6 bases). The CDR3 totals 15 residues. Germline V gene lookup returns CDR1 SGHRS and CDR2 YFSETQ. With 2 bases removed from V and 5 bases from J, the gap between germline ends came to 16 bases. CDR3 nucleotide sequence: TGCGCCAGCAGCTTAAACCTCAGGGGTGGCGAGACCCAGTACTTC. Translation: CASSLNLRGGETQYF.

The rearrangement uses TRBV19 and TRBJ1-2, with D possibly being TRBD1 (5 bases). Germline CDR1 LNHDA, CDR2 SQIVND (reference sequence). This CDR3 spans 15 amino acids. Trimming stripped 1 base from V and 8 bases from J, with 17 bases between. The CDR3: CASSIGAGTKRGYTF. DNA of the CDR3: TGTGCCAGTAGTATAGGGGCCGGGACGAAAAGAGGCTACACCTTC.

The rearrangement uses TRBV28 and TRBJ2-5; a weak D match, TRBD2 (5 bases). V was shortened by 6 bases and J by 5 bases, with 10 bases between the two germline ends. This CDR3 is built from 12 residues. From germline, CDR1 is MDHEN and CDR2 SYDVKM. CDR3 region: CASRLRGETQYF. The CDR3 bases are TGTGCCAGCAGGCTACGAGGGGAGACCCAGTACTTC.

The chain couples TRBV28 to TRBJ1-5, with no clear D. The germline V and J ends were trimmed by 5 bases and 3 bases, with 23 bases remaining between them. This CDR3 comprises 18 residues. Looked up from germline, CDR1 is MDHEN and CDR2 is SYDVKM. The CDR3: CASSPRPFTLGFNQPQHF. The CDR3 DNA is TGTGCCAGCAGTCCCCGACCCTTTACACTAGGATTCAATCAGCCCCAGCATTTT.

V and J are TRBV28 and TRBJ2-2, with D uncertain. From germline, CDR1 is MDHEN and CDR2 SYDVKM. The V gene lost 7 bases and the J gene lost 7 bases, with 7 bases spanning the gap. This CDR3 has 11 amino acids. The CDR3 nucleotides read TGTGCCAGCAAAAGCGACGGGGAGCTGTTTTTT. It codes for CASKSDGELFF.

The V call is TRBV9, the J call TRBJ1-6; 8 bases align to TRBD1. Germline assignment: CDR1 SGDLS and CDR2 YYNGEE. V was clipped by 4 bases and J by 7 bases; unmatched bases: 7. There are 15 residues in the CDR3. The chain's CDR3 is CASSPQGAGNSPLHF. CDR3 bases: TGTGCCAGCAGCCCCCAGGGGGCAGGCAATTCACCCCTCCACTTT.

The rearrangement joins TRBV19 to TRBJ1-1, with 10 bases identical to TRBD1. V lost 8 bases, J lost 6 bases, and 9 bases stayed unmatched. Germline V gene lookup returns CDR1 LNHDA and CDR2 SQIVND (reference sequence). CDR3 length: 14 residues. The CDR3 region has the DNA TGTGCCAGTGGGACAGGGGCAACCTACTCTGAAGCTTTCTTT. Its translation is CASGTGATYSEAFF.

J is TRBJ1-3 and V is TRBV11-3; D is uncertain. The germline V gene encodes CDR1 SGHNT and CDR2 YENEEA. Trimming stripped 1 base from V and 2 bases from J, with 9 bases between. This CDR3 region has 15 residues. DNA for the CDR3: TGTGCCAGCAGCTTAGGTTTGGGGACTGGAAACACCATATATTTT. It specifies CASSLGLGTGNTIYF.

The V gene is TRBV28, the J gene TRBJ2-3, with 7 bases matching TRBD2. V shed 0 bases and J 2 bases; nucleotides not matched to a gene: 5. CDR3 length: 16 amino acids. Germline V gene sequence: CDR1 MDHEN, CDR2 SYDVKM. The CDR3: CASSLWVAGHTDTQYF. CDR3 coding DNA: TGTGCCAGCAGTTTATGGGTAGCGGGTCACACAGATACGCAGTATTTT.

The chain joins TRBV10-3 to TRBJ2-1; 8 bases align to TRBD1. The V segment lost 2 bases and the J segment 9 bases; nucleotides outside the gene matches: 9. This CDR3 contains 15 residues. Looked up from germline, CDR1 is ENHRY and CDR2 is SYGVKD. The DNA for the CDR3 is TGTGCCATCAGTGAGGGTCAGGGGGCGGGTAGTGAGCAGTTCTTC. Translating it yields CAISEGQGAGSEQFF.

This sequence joins TRBV6-5 and TRBJ2-5; no firm D call. Germline assignment: CDR1 MNHEY and CDR2 SVGAGI. V was cut by 5 bases and J by 5 bases, with 15 bases left in between. The CDR3 contains 14 residues. As DNA, the CDR3 is TGTGCCAGCAGTCCCCCCAGTCGTGTGGAGACCCAGTACTTC. Its translation: CASSPPSRVETQYF.

The chain combines TRBV10-1 with TRBJ2-7, with TRBD1 identical over 11 bases. The CDR3 spans 14 residues. The germline CDR1 and CDR2 sequences are WNHNN and SYGVQD (reference sequence). V shed 3 bases, J shed 5 bases, and the junction held 3 bases outside the gene matches. The CDR3 DNA follows: TGCGCCAGCAGTGACCGGACAGGGGGCGACGAGCAGTACTTC. It yields the protein CASSDRTGGDEQYF.

The chain couples TRBV7-2 to TRBJ1-2; D might be TRBD1 (6 bases). The germline CDR1 and CDR2 sequences are SGHTA and FQGNSA. Trimming stripped 5 bases from V and 10 bases from J, with 26 bases between. This CDR3 comprises 16 residues. The DNA for the CDR3 is TGTGCCAGCAGCCTGGGGGCCTTCCCGGGACAAGGACCCTACACCTTC. Translating gives CASSLGAFPGQGPYTF.

The chain uses TRBV28 and TRBJ2-7; 8 bases are a match to TRBD1. Germline CDR1 reads MDHEN; CDR2 reads SYDVKM. The CDR3 extends over 12 amino acids. With 9 bases clipped from V and 2 bases from J, the junction kept 3 bases outside the gene matches. The CDR3 DNA is TGTGCCAGTTGGGACAGGCCCTACGAGCAGTACTTC. It codes for CASWDRPYEQYF.

J is TRBJ1-3 and V is TRBV6-6, with D unresolved. CDR1 and CDR2 (germline): MNHNY, SVGAGI (reference sequence). The CDR3 contains 14 residues. V was clipped by 6 bases and J by 0 bases, with 9 bases between them. DNA of the CDR3: TGTGCCAGCAGCGGCACGAGCTCTGGAAACACCATATATTTT. Protein product: CASSGTSSGNTIYF.

This CDR3 reads CASSGDRGTGELFF. CDR3 coding DNA: TGTGCCAGCAGCGGGGACAGGGGGACCGGGGAGCTGTTTTTT. The J gene is TRBJ2-2, the V gene TRBV5-4; 11 bases are shared with TRBD1. Germline V gene data show CDR1 as SGHNT and CDR2 as YYREEE (reference sequence). The CDR3 consists of 14 residues. After removal of 4 bases from V and 5 bases from J, the junction contained 1 base not matched to a gene.

This sequence joins TRBV6-1 and TRBJ2-3; D could derive from TRBD1 or TRBD2 (7 bases each). Germline CDR1 is MNHNS and CDR2 is SASEGT. The length of the CDR3 is 15 residues. V gave up 7 bases and J gave up 5 bases, with 19 bases separating them. DNA for the CDR3: TGTGCCAGCATCGGGGGGCGAGGGGGCGAAGATACGCAGTATTTT. This codes for CASIGGRGGEDTQYF.

The chain carries TRBV11-2 and TRBJ2-2; the D is unclear. Trimming shortened V by 3 bases and J by 0 bases, and 14 bases separated the two germline ends. The CDR3 is made up of 17 amino acids. The germline gives CDR1 SGHAT, CDR2 FQNNGV. Here the CDR3 reads CASSFRITETNTGELFF. The DNA of the CDR3 is TGTGCCAGCAGCTTTCGCATTACGGAAACGAACACCGGGGAGCTGTTTTTT.

The chain carries TRBV7-2 and TRBJ1-4; 10 bases are a match to TRBD1. CDR1 is SGHTA, CDR2 FQGNSA, per germline. The junction had 9 bases not matched to a gene; V was cut back by 4 bases and J by 7 bases. This CDR3 is 16 amino acids long. CDR3 coding DNA: TGTGCCAGCAGCTCAGGCCGACAGGGGGCGGGTGAAAAACTGTTTTTT. Residues: CASSSGRQGAGEKLFF. The full variable domain, rest sourced from reference TRBV7-2 and TRBJ1-4, is GAGVSQSPSNKVTEKGKDVELRCDPISGHTALYWYRQSLGQGLEFLIYFQGNSAPDKSGLPSDRFSAERTGGSVSTLTIQRTQQEDSAVYLCASSSGRQGAGEKLFFGSGTQLSVL.

This chain connects TRBV6-1 to TRBJ1-2, with TRBD1 matching 8 bases. The V and J ends lost 7 bases and 1 base, in that order; junction bases with no gene match: 8. Germline lookup yields CDR1 MNHNS and CDR2 SASEGT. The CDR3 length is 15 residues. CDR3 residues: CASNVATGDNYGYTF. CDR3 nucleotide sequence: TGTGCCAGCAACGTGGCGACAGGGGATAACTATGGCTACACCTTC.

The chain is built from TRBV6-6 and TRBJ2-7, with 8 nucleotides matching TRBD1. J gave up 6 bases and V 5 bases, and 12 bases lay outside the gene matches. This CDR3 has 15 amino acids. Germline V gives CDR1 MNHNY, CDR2 SVGAGI (reference sequence). The CDR3 DNA reads as TGTGCCAGCAGTGGGGGGACAGGTCAGTACGGCGAGCAGTACTTC. It encodes CASSGGTGQYGEQYF.

This chain uses TRBV28 with TRBJ2-7, with 10 bases aligning to TRBD1. The CDR3 extends over 17 amino acids. V shed 6 bases and J 3 bases; nucleotides not matched to a gene: 14. Germline CDR1 and CDR2: MDHEN and SYDVKM. This CDR3 is CASSPFTIWTGGYEQYF. As DNA, the CDR3 is TGTGCCAGCAGCCCTTTCACTATTTGGACAGGGGGCTACGAGCAGTACTTC. Drawing the rest from reference TRBV28 and TRBJ2-7, the complete variable domain is DVKVTQSSRYLVKRTGEKVFLECVQDMDHENMFWYRQDPGLGLRLIYFSYDVKMKEKGDIPEGYSVSREKKERFSLILESASTNQTSMYLCASSPFTIWTGGYEQYFGPGTRLTVT.

This sequence joins TRBV6-5 and TRBJ2-7; 7 bases map to TRBD1. Germline V gene data show CDR1 as MNHEY and CDR2 as SVGAGI. The junction had 9 bases not matched to a gene; V was cut back by 6 bases and J by 1 base. The CDR3 contains 15 residues. The CDR3 coding sequence is TGTGCCAGCAGCCGGGGACAGCCTTTATCCTACGAGCAGTACTTC. As protein: CASSRGQPLSYEQYF.